These T cell receptor beta chains were read from a single sample in a study of T cells after yellow fever vaccination. TCRdb itself ran the 5' RACE reads through MiXCR, one entry per CDR3 protein. The profile shows roughly 330,000 distinct CDR3 sequences, under 5% of them singletons. This specimen was PBMCs, taken 5 days after the yellow fever booster vaccination. These receptors all stem from a man between 18 and 35 years old who received the YFV17D yellow fever vaccine. Both conserved end residues are part of each CDR3. A D gene is named only where the DNA matches it firmly. Size is stated for part of the rows, as once, few or many counts, or as a class when the clone is expanded.

>TRBJ1-5|.|TRBV29-1|few
TGCAGCGTTGAAATGGGGGTTAATCAGCCCCAGCATTTT
CSVEMGVNQPQHF
>TRBJ1-1|.|TRBV10-3|.
TGTGCCATCAAGGAGGGACTTATGAACACTGAAGCTTTCTTT
CAIKEGLMNTEAFF
>TRBJ1-4|.|TRBV5-1|few
TGCGCCAGCCAGGGCCGGGGTGAAAAACTGTTTTTT
CASQGRGEKLFF
>TRBJ1-2|.|TRBV4-2|few
TGTGCCAGCAGCCAAGAAGGGAACTATAACTATGGCTACACCTTC
CASSQEGNYNYGYTF
>TRBJ2-1|.|TRBV12-3/TRBV12-4|.
TGTGCCAGCAGTCCGGTAGGGCGCCCCTCCTACAATGAGCAGTTCTTC
CASSPVGRPSYNEQFF
>TRBJ2-3|.|TRBV6-2/TRBV6-3|many
TGTGCCAGCAGTTACGCCGTAGATACGCAGTATTTT
CASSYAVDTQYF
>TRBJ1-6|.|TRBV14|.
TGTGCCAGCAGCCAAGCACGGAGGAATTCACCCCTCCACTTT
CASSQARRNSPLHF
>TRBJ2-2|TRBD2|TRBV4-1|few
TGCGCCAGCAGCCGAGGGGAGGGCTGGGGTGACACCGGGGAGCTGTTTTTT
CASSRGEGWGDTGELFF
>TRBJ2-1|.|TRBV9|few
TGTGCCAGCAGCGTAGACGAGGGGCAAAGGCAGTTCTTC
CASSVDEGQRQFF
>TRBJ2-5|.|TRBV20-1|.
TGCAGTGCTAGAGTAGGAAGGAAAGAGACCCAGTACTTC
CSARVGRKETQYF
>TRBJ1-2|.|TRBV5-6|few
TGTGCCAGCAGCCCCGCCGACAGGCCTAACTATGGCTACACCTTC
CASSPADRPNYGYTF
>TRBJ2-6|.|TRBV4-3|many
TGCGCCAGCAGCCAAGATTTGGGGACTGGGGCCAACGTCCTGACTTTC
CASSQDLGTGANVLTF
>TRBJ1-1|.|TRBV4-2|few
TGTGCCAGCAGCCAAGAGGTAGGGACAATAGCTTTCTTT
CASSQEVGTIAFF
>TRBJ1-1|.|TRBV4-2|many
TGTGCCAGCGTTCCAGGGAGGGGCACTGAAGCTTTCTTT
CASVPGRGTEAFF
>TRBJ1-5|.|TRBV3-1|.
TGTGCCAGCAGCCAGGTTAATGGGGATCAGCCCCAGCATTTT
CASSQVNGDQPQHF
>TRBJ2-3|TRBD2|TRBV6-5|.
TGTGCCAGCAGTTACTCCGGACTAGCGGGCAGCACAGATACGCAGTATTTT
CASSYSGLAGSTDTQYF
>TRBJ2-7|.|TRBV5-5|.
TGTGCCAGCAGCTTGGGGGGTTTCTCCTCCTACGAGCAGTACTTC
CASSLGGFSSYEQYF
>TRBJ2-1|TRBD2|TRBV6-5|.
TGTGCCAGCAGTTTGCAAACTAGCGGGGGGGGCAATGAGCAGTTCTTC
CASSLQTSGGGNEQFF
>TRBJ1-1|TRBD1|TRBV18|few
TGTGCCAGCTCACGAACGACAGGGGCGGGCACTGAAGCTTTCTTT
CASSRTTGAGTEAFF
>TRBJ1-2|.|TRBV14|.
TGTGCCAGCAGCCAAGAGTATGTCAGCCCCTATGGCTACACCTTC
CASSQEYVSPYGYTF
>TRBJ1-5|.|TRBV4-3|few
TGCGCCAGCAGCCAAGATACCGCGGGGAGTCAGCCCCAGCATTTT
CASSQDTAGSQPQHF
>TRBJ1-1|.|TRBV6-2/TRBV6-3|many
TGTGCCAGCAGTCCCCCCGGACGCACTGAAGCTTTCTTT
CASSPPGRTEAFF
>TRBJ2-4|.|TRBV7-2|.
TGTGCCAGCAGCTTAGAGATGGTAGCCAAAAACATTCAGTACTTC
CASSLEMVAKNIQYF
>TRBJ1-5|TRBD1|TRBV20-1|few
TGCAGTGCGCCTCGACAGGGCGGACAGCCCCAGCATTTT
CSAPRQGGQPQHF
>TRBJ2-3|TRBD2|TRBV5-1|many
TGCGCCAGCAGACTGAACACGGGGGGGCTTGCAGATACGCAGTATTTT
CASRLNTGGLADTQYF
>TRBJ2-7|.|TRBV6-2/TRBV6-3|many
TGTGCCAGCAGACAAACTACGGGGGCCTCCTACGAGCAGTACTTC
CASRQTTGASYEQYF
>TRBJ2-5|.|TRBV15|few
TGTGCCACCAGCAGAGATATGGGGGAGGAGACCCAGTACTTC
CATSRDMGEETQYF
>TRBJ1-2|TRBD1|TRBV4-2|.
TGTGCCAGCAGCCAGGGAACAGGGGGCGCCCACTATGGCTACACCTTC
CASSQGTGGAHYGYTF
>TRBJ2-5|TRBD2|TRBV6-5|few
TGTGCCAGCAGTTACTCGAATATAGCGGGGGACGAGACCCAGTACTTC
CASSYSNIAGDETQYF
>TRBJ1-4|.|TRBV5-1|few
TGCGCCAGCAGCTTGGTGGGGTCGACAGTGCATGAAAAACTGTTTTTT
CASSLVGSTVHEKLFF
>TRBJ2-2|TRBD2|TRBV7-8|.
TGTGCCAGCAGTTTATTGGCGGGGGGGACCACCGGGGAGCTGTTTTTT
CASSLLAGGTTGELFF
>TRBJ2-5|TRBD1|TRBV7-2|.
TGTGCCAGCACCTGGGACAGGGCTCGCGAGACCCAGTACTTC
CASTWDRARETQYF
>TRBJ2-2|.|TRBV9|few
TGTGCCAGCAGCGTTTGGGCAGACACCGGGGAGCTGTTTTTT
CASSVWADTGELFF
>TRBJ1-1|.|TRBV4-2|many
TGTGCCAGCAGCCAAACCGGACAGCTGAACACTGAAGCTTTCTTT
CASSQTGQLNTEAFF
>TRBJ1-2|TRBD1|TRBV6-5|few
TGTGCCAGCAGTTACTCGATTTCAGGGGGGATCGGCTATGGCTACACCTTC
CASSYSISGGIGYGYTF
>TRBJ1-2|.|TRBV12-3/TRBV12-4|many
TGTGCCAGCAGTGTTGACGGCTATGGCTACACCTTC
CASSVDGYGYTF
>TRBJ2-1|.|TRBV12-3/TRBV12-4|many
TGTGCCAGCAGTTTTGTCAGGGCGAGGGATGAGCAGTTCTTC
CASSFVRARDEQFF
>TRBJ1-1|.|TRBV29-1|many
TGCGGGGGACGGGGAGACACTGAAGCTTTCTTT
CGGRGDTEAFF
>TRBJ2-7|.|TRBV18|.
TGTGCCAGCTCACCAGCCCTAGGCGAGCAGTACTTC
CASSPALGEQYF
>TRBJ1-5|.|TRBV19|.
TGTGCCAGTAGTGGAAGGGCCCGCGATCAGCCCCAGCATTTT
CASSGRARDQPQHF
>TRBJ2-1|TRBD2|TRBV4-1|.
TGCGCCAGCAGCCCCGGGACTAGCGGGGGGCTAATCGGTGAGCAGTTCTTC
CASSPGTSGGLIGEQFF
>TRBJ1-1|TRBD1|TRBV6-5|few
TGTGCCAGCAGTTACGGGACAGGGAGTTCAGCTGAAGCTTTCTTT
CASSYGTGSSAEAFF
>TRBJ1-2|.|TRBV12-5|many
TGTGCTAGTGGTTCAACGACACTATATGGCTACACCTTC
CASGSTTLYGYTF
>TRBJ1-1|.|TRBV27|.
TGTGCCAGCAGTTTAGGTGCGGATACGATGAACACTGAAGCTTTCTTT
CASSLGADTMNTEAFF
>TRBJ1-3|TRBD1|TRBV12-3/TRBV12-4|few
TGTGCCAGCAGTCCCGACAGGGCCTCGCACACCATATATTTT
CASSPDRASHTIYF
>TRBJ2-7|.|TRBV27|few
TGTGCCAGCAGAATTGCGGGGGCACCATATTACGAGCAGTACTTC
CASRIAGAPYYEQYF
>TRBJ2-5|.|TRBV5-4|few
TGTGCCAGCAGCTTGGACAGGGTCGGGCAAGAGACCCAGTACTTC
CASSLDRVGQETQYF
>TRBJ2-7|TRBD2|TRBV5-1|many
TGCGCCAGCAGCTTCGTAACGGGACTAGGGTACGAGCAGTACTTC
CASSFVTGLGYEQYF
>TRBJ1-1|TRBD1|TRBV4-3|.
TGCGCCAGCAGCCGCCGACAGGGGGATGAAGCTTTCTTT
CASSRRQGDEAFF
>TRBJ2-3|.|TRBV12-3/TRBV12-4|few
TGTGCCAGCAGTTCTACAGGCCCGGTCGGAGATACGCAGTATTTT
CASSSTGPVGDTQYF
>TRBJ2-3|.|TRBV27|many
TGTGCCAGCAGTTTAATCCCGGCTTCAGATACGCAGTATTTT
CASSLIPASDTQYF
>TRBJ1-1|TRBD1|TRBV11-2|many
TGTGCCAGCAGTGGGACAGGGGAAGCTTTCTTT
CASSGTGEAFF